Sequencing of this T cell receptor (beta chain) was carried out in a study of identical twins. Each CDR3 protein gets one entry after TCRdb re-called the 5' RACE reads with MiXCR. The table lists just over 500,000 distinct CDR3 sequences, approximately 22% of them singletons. This CDR3 spans 14 amino acids. CDR1 is MNHNS and CDR2 is SASEGT in the germline V gene. Trimming took off 6 bases at V and 5 bases at J, with 17 bases between the two ends. These same records also appear under a second study, on T cells expressing NK-cell markers.

This receptor was taken from a woman aged 18-35 years in good health. The specimen sequenced was CD4+ T cells sorted from blood. The chain joins TRBV6-1 to TRBJ2-7; D may be TRBD1 (6 bases). CDR3 DNA sequence: TGTGCCAGCAGGACTACAGGGTCCCCAAACGAGCAGTACTTC. This sequence encodes CASRTTGSPNEQYF.